This T cell receptor beta chain was identified during a study of blood T cell repertoires in COVID-19. At the level of the study: There were acute and convalescent COVID-19 samples, and they came from the United States, Italy and Spain. PBMCs, B-cell-depleted T cells, or T cells provided the cDNA or gDNA that made up the material.

Germline CDR1 is ENHRY and CDR2 is SYGVKD. Trimming pared 4 bases from V and 7 bases from J, leaving 16 bases between. CDR3 length equals 14 residues. Original handling: Reference gene primers were amplified, and this amplification served to estimate nucleated cell counts. Some clones are missing from TCRdb's copy, which holds only in-frame ones; the method was immunoSEQ multiplex PCR. V and J calls and clone size come straight from that table; D and trimming were deduced from the DNA. The sample consists of 190,000 or so clones, 70% to 90% of them appearing once. This clone was seen only once. The chain recombines TRBV10-3 with TRBJ1-2; tentative D call: TRBD1 (6 bases). The sequence was obtained from a middle-aged man with active or convalescent COVID-19. The material sequenced was peripheral blood. This CDR3 reads CAISGGQAGVGYTF. Here the CDR3 DNA reads TGTGCCATCAGTGGGGGGCAGGCCGGGGTTGGCTACACCTTC.